This entry lists 27 T cell receptor beta chains sequenced from one sample in a study of T cell responses to AZD1222 COVID-19 vaccine. The table came from immunoSEQ multiplex PCR; TCRdb's copy has only in-frame clones and leaves some out. The sample lists some 130,000 clones; roughly nine tenths were seen once. Here the sequenced sample was peripheral blood, taken 28 days after the second AZD1222 dose. The receptors originated from an adult who received the AZD1222 COVID-19 vaccine.

The V and J genes are TRBV13 and TRBJ1-6; tentative D call: TRBD1 (6 bases). The CDR3 length is 14 residues. Trimming pared 5 bases from V and 8 bases from J, leaving 13 bases between. CDR1 PRHDT and CDR2 FYEKMQ come from the germline V gene (reference sequence). The CDR3 coding sequence is TGTGCCAGCAGCCTACAGGGAGGAGATTCACCCCTCCACTTT. Amino acid sequence: CASSLQGGDSPLHF.

The chain recombines TRBV18 with TRBJ2-5; D unclear. V was trimmed by 2 bases and J by 3 bases, leaving 7 bases between them. The length of the CDR3 is 13 residues. Germline V gives CDR1 KGHSH, CDR2 LQKENI. DNA of the CDR3: TGTGCCAGCTCACCAATTGGGAAAGAGACCCAGTACTTC. This translates into CASSPIGKETQYF.

The genes are TRBV2 and TRBJ2-5, with 12 bases fitting TRBD2. The CDR3 is 14 residues long. Trimming removed 7 bases from V and 5 bases from J; junction bases left unmatched: 5. Germline V gene lookup returns CDR1 SNHLY and CDR2 FYNNEI. The CDR3 protein is CASKGTSGPETQYF. CDR3 nucleotides: TGTGCCAGCAAGGGGACTAGCGGGCCTGAGACCCAGTACTTC.

This clone appeared once. V is TRBV21-1 and J is TRBJ2-5; the table's D call of TRBD2 was not tested on the DNA. TRBV21-1 is a pseudogene locus. There are 14 residues in the CDR3. CDR3 DNA sequence: TGTGCCAGCAGCAATGGGACTTCCCAAGAGACCCAGTACTTC. Protein sequence: CASSNGTSQETQYF.

DNA for the CDR3: TGTGCCAGCAGTTTCGGGGGCCCGGGACAGGGGGTCTATGGCTACACCTTC. It is translated as CASSFGGPGQGVYGYTF. V is TRBV27 and J is TRBJ1-2; 11 bases map to TRBD1. Looked up from germline, CDR1 is MNHEY and CDR2 is SMNVEV (reference sequence). V dropped 3 bases and J dropped 4; count of bases not matched to a gene: 10. The CDR3 extends over 17 amino acids.

Of note for this clone: The same CDR3 arises from other DNA sequences in this sample as well. The V and J genes are TRBV10-3 and TRBJ1-1; no definite D call. This CDR3 has 12 amino acids. Looked up from germline, CDR1 is ENHRY and CDR2 is SYGVKD. The germline V and J ends were trimmed by 3 bases and 1 base, with 3 bases remaining between them. The CDR3 here is CAISEGNTEAFF. CDR3 nucleotide sequence: TGTGCCATCAGTGAAGGGAACACTGAAGCTTTCTTT.

The V gene is TRBV7-2, the J gene TRBJ2-5; no clear D. V was shortened by 4 bases and J by 0 bases, with 6 bases between the two germline ends. CDR1 SGHTA and CDR2 FQGNSA come from the germline V gene. This CDR3 is 13 amino acids long. CDR3 in amino acids: CASSSNNQETQYF. DNA of the CDR3: TGTGCCAGCAGCTCCAATAACCAAGAGACCCAGTACTTC. Full variable domain (remainder filled in from reference TRBV7-2 and TRBJ2-5): GAGVSQSPSNKVTEKGKDVELRCDPISGHTALYWYRQSLGQGLEFLIYFQGNSAPDKSGLPSDRFSAERTGGSVSTLTIQRTQQEDSAVYLCASSSNNQETQYFGPGTRLLVL.

J is TRBJ2-2 and V is TRBV11-2; no reliable D call. V was clipped by 6 bases and J by 4 bases, with 6 bases between them. The CDR3 has 12 residues. In germline, CDR1 is SGHAT, CDR2 FQNNGV. The CDR3 sequence is CASRVGTGELFF. Written as DNA, the CDR3 is TGTGCCAGCAGGGTAGGCACCGGGGAGCTGTTTTTT. Combining the CDR3 with reference TRBV11-2 and TRBJ2-2 gives the whole variable domain EAGVAQSPRYKIIEKRQSVAFWCNPISGHATLYWYQQILGQGPKLLIQFQNNGVVDDSQLPKDRFSAERLKGVDSTLKIQPAKLEDSAVYLCASRVGTGELFFGEGSRLTVL.

The genes are TRBV11-2 and TRBJ1-1; 7 nucleotides match TRBD1. CDR1 and CDR2 (germline): SGHAT, FQNNGV. Trimming took 1 base from V and 6 from J; bases not matched to a gene: 8. CDR3 length equals 15 residues. The CDR3 DNA reads TGTGCCAGCAGCTTAGCGCGACAGGGATTTGCTGAAGCTTTCTTT. It yields the protein CASSLARQGFAEAFF.

This clone came up once. The chain carries TRBV7-2 and TRBJ2-5; tentatively, D is TRBD1 (6 bases). The V gene lost 5 bases and the J gene lost 5 bases, with 15 bases spanning the gap. Per germline, CDR1 SGHTA and CDR2 FQGNSA. This CDR3 has 14 residues. The DNA for the CDR3 is TGTGCCAGCAGCACACAGGGAGTAGGGGAGACCCAGTACTTC. Translation: CASSTQGVGETQYF.

This sequence joins TRBV30 and TRBJ2-6; tentative D call: TRBD1 (6 bases). CDR3 size: 18 residues. Trimming removed 4 bases at V and 0 bases at J, with 19 bases between. Germline V gene data show CDR1 as GTSNPN and CDR2 as SVGIG (reference sequence). CDR3 sequence reads: CAWTRAGTYDSGANVLTF. The CDR3 DNA sequence: TGTGCCTGGACCCGCGCCGGGACATATGACTCTGGGGCCAACGTCCTGACTTTC.

The chain is built from TRBV18 and TRBJ1-2; tentative D call: TRBD1 (6 bases). Germline-derived CDR1 and CDR2 are KGHSH and LQKENI. CDR3 length: 13 residues. V was shortened by 0 bases and J by 6 bases, with 8 bases between the two germline ends. The DNA for the CDR3 is TGTGCCAGCTCACCACCCGGACAGAATGGCTACACCTTC. It is translated as CASSPPGQNGYTF.

The V and J genes are TRBV7-9 and TRBJ1-4; possible D gene TRBD1, 5 bases. The CDR3 has 15 amino acids. Germline values: CDR1 SEHNR, CDR2 FQNEAQ (reference sequence). The V and J ends lost 2 bases and 3 bases respectively, with 10 bases between them. The CDR3 nucleotides read TGTGCCAGCAGCTTATTAGGGGTCGCTAATGAAAAACTGTTTTTT. Its protein product is CASSLLGVANEKLFF.

V is TRBV11-3 and J is TRBJ1-1; D remains unclear. The CDR3 runs to 17 residues. V lost 0 bases and J lost 1, with 15 bases in between. Germline CDR1 SGHNT, CDR2 YENEEA. The DNA for the CDR3 is TGTGCCAGCAGCTTAGACCCCGCATCCCGAAGGAACACTGAAGCTTTCTTT. It translates to CASSLDPASRRNTEAFF.

This clone occurred once. The chain links TRBV7-9 to TRBJ2-7, with a tentative D call TRBD2 (6 bases). With 6 bases removed from V and 6 bases from J, the gap between germline ends came to 15 bases. Germline-derived CDR1 and CDR2 are SEHNR and FQNEAQ (reference sequence). The CDR3 contains 13 residues. The CDR3 bases are TGTGCCAGCAGTAGGGACTGGGCCGCCGAGCAGTACTTC. Encoded protein: CASSRDWAAEQYF.

This chain links TRBV24-1 with TRBJ2-1; D might be TRBD1 or TRBD2, each matching 7 bases. The germline V gene has CDR1 KGHDR and CDR2 SFDVKD. This CDR3 contains 15 residues. V lost 3 bases and J lost 2, with 10 bases in between. The CDR3 loop is CATSDAGGAYNEQFF. CDR3 sequence (DNA): TGTGCCACCAGTGATGCAGGGGGGGCCTACAATGAGCAGTTCTTC.

The chain combines TRBV20-1 with TRBJ1-1, with D perhaps TRBD1 (5 bases). CDR3 size: 14 residues. V was clipped by 3 bases and J by 1 base, with 12 bases between them. The V gene's germline CDR1 is DFQATT and CDR2 SNEGSKA (reference sequence). CDR3 bases: TGCAGTGCTAGTGATGCCCAGGGGAACACTGAAGCTTTCTTT. As protein: CSASDAQGNTEAFF.

The rearrangement joins TRBV6-5 to TRBJ1-2; weak D call: TRBD1 (6 bases). V was trimmed by 2 bases and J by 0 bases, leaving 7 bases between them. The length of the CDR3 is 14 residues. Germline V gene data show CDR1 as MNHEY and CDR2 as SVGAGI. The CDR3 DNA sequence: TGTGCCAGCAGTTACCCAGGGGCTAACTATGGCTACACCTTC. Amino acids: CASSYPGANYGYTF.

The genes are TRBV5-8 and TRBJ1-5, with D hard to call. The CDR3 extends over 15 amino acids. The germline V gene has CDR1 SGHTS and CDR2 YDEGEE. V dropped 4 bases and J dropped 0 bases, with 11 bases sitting between them. The CDR3 sequence is CASSSGTYSNQPQHF. DNA for the CDR3: TGTGCCAGCAGCAGTGGAACTTATAGCAATCAGCCCCAGCATTTT.

This chain joins TRBV7-3 and TRBJ2-2; TRBD1 might be the D (7 bases). This CDR3 comprises 14 residues. Per germline, CDR1 SGHTA and CDR2 FQGTGA. Trimming removed 5 bases at V and 5 bases at J, with 12 bases between. CDR3 DNA: TGTGCCAGCAGCCGCGGGACAGCTACCGGGGAGCTGTTTTTT. This encodes CASSRGTATGELFF.

This clone was detected a few times. This chain connects TRBV5-1 to TRBJ2-2; D call uncertain. V dropped 4 bases and J dropped 4 bases, with 8 bases sitting between them. The CDR3 extends over 13 amino acids. Germline V gene sequence: CDR1 SGHRS, CDR2 YFSETQ. Here the CDR3 reads CASSLGPTGELFF. For the CDR3, the DNA is TGCGCCAGCAGCCTAGGGCCCACCGGGGAGCTGTTTTTT.

This chain uses TRBV19 with TRBJ1-5; a possible D gene is TRBD1 (5 bases). This CDR3 has 11 amino acids. Trimming removed 4 bases from V and 13 bases from J, with 11 bases in between. CDR1 and CDR2 (germline): LNHDA, SQIVND (reference sequence). The CDR3 region is CASSTQGPQHF. For the CDR3, the DNA is TGTGCCAGTAGTACCCAGGGACCGCAGCATTTT.

The V gene is TRBV3-1 (or the pseudogene TRBV3-2), the J gene TRBJ2-2; 12 bases agree with TRBD1. The ends lost 4 bases at V and 7 bases at J; junction bases unmatched: 7. Germline V lookup: CDR1 LGHDT, CDR2 YNNKEL (reference sequence). The CDR3 sequence is 16 residues long. CDR3 nucleotide sequence: TGTGCCAGCAGCCTTCCGGGACAGGGGGCGGTCGGGGAGCTGTTTTTT. Translating it yields CASSLPGQGAVGELFF.

The rearrangement joins TRBV11-3 to TRBJ2-3; D is unresolved. Germline V gene sequence: CDR1 SGHNT, CDR2 YENEEA. Trimming stripped 1 base from V and 4 bases from J, with 15 bases between. The CDR3 length is 16 residues. CDR3 sequence (DNA): TGTGCCAGCAGCTTAGGTTTTAGCCTTGAGGCAGATACGCAGTATTTT. It encodes CASSLGFSLEADTQYF.

This clone was counted a few times. This chain links TRBV6-5 with TRBJ1-6; 10 nucleotides agree with TRBD1. Germline V gives CDR1 MNHEY, CDR2 SVGAGI. The J segment lost 8 bases and the V segment lost 10 bases, leaving 8 bases of the junction unmatched. The CDR3 spans 14 residues. CDR3 protein: CAICDRGPDSPLHF. The CDR3 nucleotides read TGTGCCATCTGCGACAGGGGGCCCGATTCACCCCTCCACTTT.

V and J are TRBV6-4 and TRBJ2-3; TRBD2 matches 7 bases. Germline V gene lookup returns CDR1 MRHNA and CDR2 SNTAGT. Germline trimming cut 4 bases from V and 0 bases from J; bases unmatched to any gene: 7. CDR3 length equals 16 residues. The CDR3 DNA reads as TGTGCCAGCAGTGCCCGAAGCGGGGCGAGCACAGATACGCAGTATTTT. This gives the protein CASSARSGASTDTQYF.

CDR3 bases: TGTGCCAGCAGACCAGACATTAGCAATCAGCCCCAGCATTTT. It encodes CASRPDISNQPQHF. The chain employs TRBV6-5 and TRBJ1-5; D is uncertain. Trimming took 6 bases from V and 0 from J, leaving 9 bases between them. CDR1 and CDR2 from the germline V gene are MNHEY and SVGAGI. The CDR3 spans 14 residues.